What follows describes a single T cell receptor beta chain. Given the absence of the conserved phenylalanine or tryptophan at the CDR3 end, a read error is likely. A modified ARM-PCR protocol with three rounds of nested PCR amplified TCRbeta. One entry per CDR3 protein results from TCRdb running MiXCR on the multiplex PCR reads. The sample consists of approximately 70,000 distinct CDR3 sequences, about three quarters of them appearing once. These data come from a study of tumor and adjacent non-tumor tissue in lung cancer. Study as a whole: Patients comprised 12 adenocarcinoma, 2 squamous cell carcinoma and 1 small cell lung cancer. Samples averaged around 4 million productive TCRbeta reads each.

No cell sorting was done before RNA was extracted from the tissue. Newly diagnosed lung cancer patients had thoracic surgery in China, August–late 2014, without prior chemotherapy. Trimming cost V 9 bases and J 12 bases, with 21 bases left between them. This CDR3 comprises 13 residues. CDR1 MNHNS and CDR2 SASEGT come from the germline V gene. Sequencing was done on a sample of lung tumor tissue. This TCR came from a man aged 55 to 70 with non-small cell lung cancer. This chain uses TRBV6-1 with TRBJ1-5; D remains ambiguous. The CDR3 nucleotides are TGTGCCAGTAGACGGGCCGGTGGCTGGCTCCAGCATTTA. Translated: CASRRAGGWLQHL.